Listed below are T cell receptor beta chains from one sample, sequenced in a study of shared T cell receptors in the human thymus. The assay was immunoSEQ multiplex PCR, and TCRdb's table has in-frame clones only and misses some. This sample yields about 660,000 clones, of which over 75% are seen a single time; roughly 0.0094% belongs to the top ten. The same data also went into a second study, on human thymus T cells.

The material sequenced was thymocytes. These receptors were obtained from a boy in the first two years of life with a congenital heart defect. Each CDR3 is given with its conserved first and last residue. Each record gives: clone size, V gene, D gene, J gene, CDR3 DNA, CDR3 protein. A D gene is named only where the DNA matches it firmly. Size is omitted from some rows. Given values are once, few, many or a class for expanded clones.

NA,TRBV5-5,TRBD2,TRBJ2-1,TGTGCCAGCAGCTTATCGGGGACTAGCGGGAGTCCCTACAATGAGCAGTTCTTC,CASSLSGTSGSPYNEQFF
NA,TRBV10-3,TRBD2,TRBJ2-7,TGTGCCATTCGACTAGCGGCACACTCCTACGAGCAGTACTTC,CAIRLAAHSYEQYF
NA,TRBV5-3,NA,TRBJ2-3,TGTGCCAGAAGGAGACGGCTTGGCGGTACCACAGATACGCAGTATTTT,CARRRRLGGTTDTQYF
NA,TRBV6-6,TRBD1,TRBJ1-6,TGTGCCAGCAGCCGACAGGGGGAGAATTCACCCCTCCACTTT,CASSRQGENSPLHF
NA,TRBV5-6,NA,TRBJ1-2,TGTGCCAGCAGCTTGGCCCCCGAGCCAGGTCGAAACTATGGCTACACCTTC,CASSLAPEPGRNYGYTF
NA,TRBV2,NA,TRBJ2-5,TGTGCCAGCACAGAGGGCCGGGCAGGACAGTACCAAGAGACCCAGTACTTC,CASTEGRAGQYQETQYF
once,TRBV7-3,NA,TRBJ2-1,TGTGCCAGCAGTTCAGGCAAGGTCTCCTACAATGAGCAGTTCTTC,CASSSGKVSYNEQFF
NA,TRBV28,TRBD2,TRBJ2-5,TGTGCCAGCAGTTTATGCGGGGGGGTACTAGTTCGGTGGACCCAGTACTTC,CASSLCGGVLVRWTQYF
NA,TRBV9,TRBD1,TRBJ1-2,TGTGCCAGCAGCGTAGCTTCGGGACAGGGGGGGCTCCTAAACTATGGCTACACCTTC,CASSVASGQGGLLNYGYTF
NA,TRBV5-1,NA,TRBJ2-3,TGCGCCAGCAGCTTGGGACAGCCCCCAGATACGCAGTATTTT,CASSLGQPPDTQYF
few,TRBV14,NA,TRBJ1-2,TGTGCCAGCAGCCAGTCGGGCTATGGCTACACCTTC,CASSQSGYGYTF
NA,TRBV6-4,TRBD1,TRBJ2-7,TGTGCCAGCAGTTTACAGGGGGGAGAGAACTACGAGCAGTACTTC,CASSLQGGENYEQYF
NA,TRBV5-6,TRBD1,TRBJ2-7,TGTGCCAGCAGCTTGGGGCCACAGGGGGTCCACGAGCAGTACTTC,CASSLGPQGVHEQYF
NA,TRBV6-6,TRBD2,TRBJ2-3,TGTGCCAGCAGTATAGCGGGGTGGAACACAGATACGCAGTATTTT,CASSIAGWNTDTQYF
NA,TRBV7-8,NA,TRBJ1-6,TGTGCCAGCAGCCTTGGAGCACCCCTCCACTTT,CASSLGAPLHF
few,TRBV5-6,NA,TRBJ1-5,TGTGCCAGCAGCTTGGTGTCAGGGGTCGGCAATCAGCCCCAGCATTTT,CASSLVSGVGNQPQHF
NA,TRBV4-3,NA,TRBJ2-7,TGCGCCAGCAGCCAAGAGTCGGGTAACGAGCAGTACTTC,CASSQESGNEQYF
NA,TRBV19,NA,TRBJ2-7,TGTGCCAGTAGTATAGATCTAAGAAAGGAGGCAGAGTCCTACGAGCAGTACTTC,CASSIDLRKEAESYEQYF
NA,TRBV15,NA,TRBJ2-1,TGTGCCACCAGCAGAGAGCGCGGGGTTTACCCCTACAATGAGCAGTTCTTC,CATSRERGVYPYNEQFF
NA,TRBV15,NA,TRBJ2-1,TGTGCCACCAGCAGAGTATTCGCGGGGGCGGACTACAATGAGCAGTTCTTC,CATSRVFAGADYNEQFF
NA,TRBV6-6,TRBD2,TRBJ2-1,TGTGCCAGCGTAAGGGGCGGGAGATCCTACAATGAGCAGTTCTTC,CASVRGGRSYNEQFF
NA,TRBV6-1,TRBD2,TRBJ2-5,TGTGCCAGCAGTGAATGGACCGGACTAGCGGGAGTTAAAGAGACCCAGTACTTC,CASSEWTGLAGVKETQYF
once,TRBV6-6,TRBD1,TRBJ2-7,TGTGCCAGCAGCCCCCCAGGGGGCGAGCAGTACTTC,CASSPPGGEQYF
NA,TRBV6-6,NA,TRBJ1-5,TGTGCCAGCACCCCGGGGAGGCCTCAGCCCCAGCATTTT,CASTPGRPQPQHF
NA,TRBV4-1,TRBD2,TRBJ2-2,TGCGCCAGCAGCCCCAAGTACCGGGGGCGAACTAGCGGAGTGAACACCGGGGAGCTGTTTTTT,CASSPKYRGRTSGVNTGELFF
NA,TRBV4-1,NA,TRBJ1-2,TGCGCCAGCAGCCAAGAGGGGCGGGGGTGGGGACCCGTGGCGGAAAGTTATGGCTACACCTTC,CASSQEGRGWGPVAESYGYTF
NA,TRBV9,TRBD1,TRBJ2-1,TGTGCCAGCTCTTCTCCGGGACAGGGGGGTTTTGATGAGCAGTTCTTC,CASSSPGQGGFDEQFF
NA,TRBV5-4,TRBD2,TRBJ2-1,TGTGCCAGCAGCTTGGGGCGGCTAGCGGGTAGTTCCACCTACAATGAGCAGTTCTTC,CASSLGRLAGSSTYNEQFF
NA,TRBV4-2,TRBD1,TRBJ1-1,TGTGCCAGCAGCCAAGATACAGGGGGCTGCTTGGAAGCTTTCTTT,CASSQDTGGCLEAFF
NA,TRBV4-3,TRBD1,TRBJ1-2,TGCGCCAGCAGCCGGTACCCAGGGGGCCCCTCCTATGGCTACACCTTC,CASSRYPGGPSYGYTF
few,TRBV4-1,TRBD2,TRBJ2-3,TGCGCCAGCAGCCAAGATCGCCTAGCGGGGGGTGTACCGTTCCATAGCACAGATACGCAGTATTTT,CASSQDRLAGGVPFHSTDTQYF
NA,TRBV4-2,TRBD2,TRBJ2-7,TGTGCCAGCAGCCAAGATCGGCTAGCGGCGCATACCTACGAGCAGTACTTC,CASSQDRLAAHTYEQYF
NA,TRBV2,TRBD1,TRBJ2-1,TGTGCCAGCAGACCGGGACAGGGGAATGAGCAGTTCTTC,CASRPGQGNEQFF
NA,TRBV4-3,TRBD1,TRBJ1-2,TGCGCCAGCAGCCAAGATAAGGGGGCCTATGGCTACACCTTC,CASSQDKGAYGYTF
NA,TRBV28,NA,TRBJ2-7,TGTGCCAGCAGTCCTAGCGGACAGTCCCTACGAGTTACGTACTTC,CASSPSGQSLRVTYF
NA,TRBV5-5,TRBD1,TRBJ2-7,TGTGCCAGCAGCGCCACGGACAGGCCCTACGAGCAGTACTTC,CASSATDRPYEQYF
NA,TRBV13,NA,TRBJ1-2,TGTGCCAGCAGCCCTCCCCCTGTACCCTACGGCTACACCTTC,CASSPPPVPYGYTF
NA,TRBV28,NA,TRBJ2-7,TGTGCCAGCAGTTTAGCCTCAGGGGCCGAGCAGTACTTC,CASSLASGAEQYF
NA,TRBV6-1,NA,TRBJ1-1,TGTGCCAGCAGTAACGCAAGTGGGGGGAGGCAAGCTTTCTTT,CASSNASGGRQAFF
NA,TRBV9,TRBD1,TRBJ2-3,TGTGCCAGCAGCGAGGGGAGGACAGGGGCCACAGATACGCAGTATTTT,CASSEGRTGATDTQYF
NA,TRBV9,NA,TRBJ2-1,TGTGCCAGCAGCGCAGACAATGAGCAGTTCTTC,CASSADNEQFF
once,TRBV27,NA,TRBJ1-4,TGTGCCAGCAGTTTAGAGAGGGAGGGGGAAAAACTGTTTTTT,CASSLEREGEKLFF
NA,TRBV4-2,TRBD1,TRBJ1-6,TGTGCCAGCAGCCTTGCTGGGGGACAGAATAATTCACCCCTCCACTTT,CASSLAGGQNNSPLHF
NA,TRBV21-1,NA,TRBJ1-2,TGTGCCAGCAGCAAACATCAACAGGGGGCCGGTAATGGCTACACCTTC,CASSKHQQGAGNGYTF
NA,TRBV28,TRBD2,TRBJ2-3,TGTGCCAGCCGGAAATCGACTAGCGGGAATCCAGATACGCAGTATTTT,CASRKSTSGNPDTQYF
NA,TRBV19,TRBD1,TRBJ1-6,TGTGCCAGTAGTATAAGGGACAGAAATTCACCCCTCCACTTT,CASSIRDRNSPLHF
NA,TRBV5-1,TRBD2,TRBJ2-1,TGCGCCAGCAGCTACCGACTAGCGGGGGGGCCGGGTTACAATGAGCAGTTCTTC,CASSYRLAGGPGYNEQFF